A selection of T cell receptor beta chains follows, all from one sample in a study of blood T cell repertoires in COVID-19. Here immunoSEQ multiplex PCR was the method, and the copy in TCRdb shows in-frame clones only, minus some. Of 80,000 or so clones listed, less than 85% are singletons. Material for sequencing was peripheral blood. The receptors come from an older woman with acute or convalescent COVID-19. The CDR3 runs from the conserved cysteine through the conserved F or W. Each record gives: CDR3 length, clone size, V gene, D gene, J gene, CDR3 DNA, CDR3 protein. D genes are given only for firm matches. Clone size is stated in some rows and not others, as once, few, many or a class when expanded.

cdr3_length: 13
clone_size: -
v_call: TRBV2
d_call: -
j_call: TRBJ1-1
cdr3_nt: TGTGCCAGCAAAGAAGGGGGGGCAACTGAAGCTTTCTTT
cdr3_aa: CASKEGGATEAFF

cdr3_length: 14
clone_size: few
v_call: TRBV4-1
d_call: TRBD1
j_call: TRBJ1-2
cdr3_nt: TGCGCCAGCAGCCAAGACCAGGGGGTCTATGGCTACACCTTC
cdr3_aa: CASSQDQGVYGYTF

cdr3_length: 12
clone_size: -
v_call: TRBV2
d_call: -
j_call: TRBJ1-2
cdr3_nt: TGTGCCAGCAGCGCAGGGGAGTTACCCTACACCTTC
cdr3_aa: CASSAGELPYTF

cdr3_length: 15
clone_size: few
v_call: TRBV5-6
d_call: -
j_call: TRBJ1-6
cdr3_nt: TGTGCCAGCAGCCGCCGGGGAGCTAGCAATTCACCCCTCCACTTT
cdr3_aa: CASSRRGASNSPLHF

cdr3_length: 15
clone_size: -
v_call: TRBV6-5
d_call: TRBD2
j_call: TRBJ2-4
cdr3_nt: TGTGCCAGCAGCCTTAGCGGGAGAGCCAAAAACATTCAGTACTTC
cdr3_aa: CASSLSGRAKNIQYF

cdr3_length: 15
clone_size: once
v_call: TRBV9
d_call: -
j_call: TRBJ2-2
cdr3_nt: TGTGCCAGCAGCGTAGTTTCAGAGAACACCGGGGAGCTGTTTTTT
cdr3_aa: CASSVVSENTGELFF

cdr3_length: 18
clone_size: -
v_call: TRBV9
d_call: TRBD1
j_call: TRBJ1-1
cdr3_nt: TGTGCCAGCAGCGTAACCACAGGGGTTGATGTCATGAACACTGAAGCTTTCTTT
cdr3_aa: CASSVTTGVDVMNTEAFF

cdr3_length: 15
clone_size: -
v_call: TRBV9
d_call: -
j_call: TRBJ2-3
cdr3_nt: TGTGCCAGCAGCGTAGAGGGGGGGCGGGCAGATACGCAGTATTTT
cdr3_aa: CASSVEGGRADTQYF

cdr3_length: 14
clone_size: -
v_call: TRBV9
d_call: TRBD1
j_call: TRBJ2-7
cdr3_nt: TGTGCCAGCAGCATCGGGACAGGGATCGGGGAGCAGTACTTC
cdr3_aa: CASSIGTGIGEQYF

cdr3_length: 15
clone_size: few
v_call: TRBV4-1
d_call: -
j_call: TRBJ1-1
cdr3_nt: TGCGCCAGCAGCCAAGGCTTGACAGAGAACACTGAAGCTTTCTTT
cdr3_aa: CASSQGLTENTEAFF

cdr3_length: 16
clone_size: -
v_call: TRBV24-1
d_call: TRBD1
j_call: TRBJ2-3
cdr3_nt: TGTGCCACCAGTGATTTGGGACAGGGAAGCACAGATACGCAGTATTTT
cdr3_aa: CATSDLGQGSTDTQYF

cdr3_length: 14
clone_size: few
v_call: TRBV5-6
d_call: -
j_call: TRBJ2-7
cdr3_nt: TGTGCCAGCAGCTTAGGCGGGGTCGTCCACGAGCAGTACTTC
cdr3_aa: CASSLGGVVHEQYF

cdr3_length: 14
clone_size: -
v_call: TRBV5-6
d_call: TRBD1
j_call: TRBJ1-2
cdr3_nt: TGTGCCAGCAGCTTGAGGGGACAGGGGGGTGGCTACACCTTC
cdr3_aa: CASSLRGQGGGYTF

cdr3_length: 16
clone_size: -
v_call: TRBV7-9
d_call: -
j_call: TRBJ1-4
cdr3_nt: TGTGCCAGCAGCTTAGGGCGACAGGAGTCGAATGAAAAACTGTTTTTT
cdr3_aa: CASSLGRQESNEKLFF

cdr3_length: 13
clone_size: -
v_call: TRBV3-1/TRBV3-2
d_call: -
j_call: TRBJ1-1
cdr3_nt: TGTGCCAGCATCCCTGCTGGGGCCACTGAAGCTTTCTTT
cdr3_aa: CASIPAGATEAFF

cdr3_length: 13
clone_size: -
v_call: TRBV7-8
d_call: -
j_call: TRBJ1-1
cdr3_nt: TGTGCCAGCAGCTTAGAGCAGGTTGGGCGAGCTTTCTTT
cdr3_aa: CASSLEQVGRAFF

cdr3_length: 13
clone_size: once
v_call: TRBV5-6
d_call: -
j_call: TRBJ2-5
cdr3_nt: TGTGCCAGCAGCCGGGACTCCCAAGAGACCCAGTACTTC
cdr3_aa: CASSRDSQETQYF

cdr3_length: 12
clone_size: -
v_call: TRBV7-9
d_call: -
j_call: TRBJ2-7
cdr3_nt: TGTGCCAGCAGCTATCAGGGCTACGAGCAGTACTTC
cdr3_aa: CASSYQGYEQYF

cdr3_length: 14
clone_size: -
v_call: TRBV4-3
d_call: TRBD1
j_call: TRBJ2-5
cdr3_nt: TGCGCCAGCAGCCGGAACAGGGGGCCAGAGACCCAGTACTTC
cdr3_aa: CASSRNRGPETQYF

cdr3_length: 16
clone_size: -
v_call: TRBV7-3
d_call: -
j_call: TRBJ2-1
cdr3_nt: TGTGCCAGCAGTTCTGTGGAGGGGTCAGGATACAATGAGCAGTTCTTC
cdr3_aa: CASSSVEGSGYNEQFF

cdr3_length: 13
clone_size: -
v_call: TRBV7-9
d_call: -
j_call: TRBJ1-1
cdr3_nt: TGTGCCAGCAGCTGGCAGGGAGGCACTGAAGCTTTCTTT
cdr3_aa: CASSWQGGTEAFF

cdr3_length: 15
clone_size: -
v_call: TRBV6-2/TRBV6-3
d_call: -
j_call: TRBJ2-1
cdr3_nt: TGTGCCAGCAGTAGTCAGGGTGGGTCCTACAATGAGCAGTTCTTC
cdr3_aa: CASSSQGGSYNEQFF

cdr3_length: 16
clone_size: -
v_call: TRBV7-2
d_call: -
j_call: TRBJ1-1
cdr3_nt: TGTGCCAGCAGCTTAGGTCGAGTTTGGGGGGAGACTGAAGCTTTCTTT
cdr3_aa: CASSLGRVWGETEAFF

cdr3_length: 14
clone_size: -
v_call: TRBV9
d_call: TRBD1
j_call: TRBJ2-7
cdr3_nt: TGTGCCAGCAGCGATGGAAACAGGGGGCGCGAGCAGTACTTC
cdr3_aa: CASSDGNRGREQYF

cdr3_length: 15
clone_size: -
v_call: TRBV4-3
d_call: TRBD2
j_call: TRBJ2-1
cdr3_nt: TGCGCCAGCAGCCAAGGACTAGCGGGGGGCAATGAGCAGTTCTTC
cdr3_aa: CASSQGLAGGNEQFF

cdr3_length: 13
clone_size: -
v_call: TRBV6-2/TRBV6-3
d_call: -
j_call: TRBJ1-6
cdr3_nt: TGTGCCAGCAGTTGGGGGCTTGATTCACCCCTCCACTTT
cdr3_aa: CASSWGLDSPLHF

cdr3_length: 15
clone_size: -
v_call: TRBV19
d_call: TRBD1
j_call: TRBJ1-6
cdr3_nt: TGTGCCAGTAGCCCCGGGACAGTCTATAATTCACCCCTCCACTTT
cdr3_aa: CASSPGTVYNSPLHF

cdr3_length: 14
clone_size: -
v_call: TRBV19
d_call: -
j_call: TRBJ1-2
cdr3_nt: TGTGCCAGTAGTATAAGTCGACAGTCCTATGGCTACACCTTC
cdr3_aa: CASSISRQSYGYTF

cdr3_length: 13
clone_size: -
v_call: TRBV18
d_call: TRBD1
j_call: TRBJ1-2
cdr3_nt: TGTGCCAGCTTCCCCGGACAGGGCTATGGCTACACCTTC
cdr3_aa: CASFPGQGYGYTF

cdr3_length: 14
clone_size: once
v_call: TRBV11-2
d_call: -
j_call: TRBJ2-3
cdr3_nt: TGTGCCAGCAGCTTCACCTCAGGCGCAGATACGCAGTATTTT
cdr3_aa: CASSFTSGADTQYF

cdr3_length: 12
clone_size: -
v_call: TRBV3-1/TRBV3-2
d_call: -
j_call: TRBJ1-1
cdr3_nt: TGTGCCAGCAGCCAATCGGACAAGCGAGCTTTCTTT
cdr3_aa: CASSQSDKRAFF

cdr3_length: 19
clone_size: -
v_call: TRBV16
d_call: TRBD1
j_call: TRBJ1-5
cdr3_nt: TGTGCCAGCAGCCCCCCTTTCGGGACAGGGTCATATAGCAATCAGCCCCAGCATTTT
cdr3_aa: CASSPPFGTGSYSNQPQHF

cdr3_length: 14
clone_size: -
v_call: TRBV2
d_call: -
j_call: TRBJ1-3
cdr3_nt: TGTGCCAGCAAACGGGGGGGATCTGGAAACACCATATATTTT
cdr3_aa: CASKRGGSGNTIYF

cdr3_length: 13
clone_size: -
v_call: TRBV12-3/TRBV12-4
d_call: TRBD1
j_call: TRBJ1-2
cdr3_nt: TGTGCCAGCAGCCTAAGGACAGGGCAAGGCTACACCTTC
cdr3_aa: CASSLRTGQGYTF

cdr3_length: 14
clone_size: -
v_call: TRBV6-2/TRBV6-3
d_call: TRBD1
j_call: TRBJ1-2
cdr3_nt: TGTGCCAGCAGCTGGGACAGGAGGGTCTATGGCTACACCTTC
cdr3_aa: CASSWDRRVYGYTF

cdr3_length: 14
clone_size: -
v_call: TRBV6-5
d_call: -
j_call: TRBJ2-7
cdr3_nt: TGTGCCAGCAGGGCGGGACAGAGCTCCTACGAGCAGTACTTC
cdr3_aa: CASRAGQSSYEQYF

cdr3_length: 16
clone_size: -
v_call: TRBV5-1
d_call: TRBD2
j_call: TRBJ2-3
cdr3_nt: TGCGCCAGCAGCTTGACCGGGGGGGTAAGCACAGATACGCAGTATTTT
cdr3_aa: CASSLTGGVSTDTQYF

cdr3_length: 14
clone_size: -
v_call: TRBV15
d_call: TRBD1
j_call: TRBJ1-1
cdr3_nt: TGTGCCACCAGCAGCGACAGGGGGCCTACTGAAGCTTTCTTT
cdr3_aa: CATSSDRGPTEAFF

cdr3_length: 14
clone_size: -
v_call: TRBV6-5
d_call: TRBD1
j_call: TRBJ1-4
cdr3_nt: TGTGCCAGCACTGTGACAGGGTGGGGTGAAAAACTGTTTTTT
cdr3_aa: CASTVTGWGEKLFF

cdr3_length: 17
clone_size: -
v_call: TRBV19
d_call: TRBD2
j_call: TRBJ2-3
cdr3_nt: TGTGCCAGTAGTATCTATGGAACTAGCGGGGGGGCAGATACGCAGTATTTT
cdr3_aa: CASSIYGTSGGADTQYF

cdr3_length: 13
clone_size: once
v_call: TRBV6-1
d_call: -
j_call: TRBJ2-2
cdr3_nt: TGTGCCAGCAGGATAGTTGCGTCCGGGGAGCTGTTTTTT
cdr3_aa: CASRIVASGELFF

cdr3_length: 14
clone_size: -
v_call: TRBV18
d_call: -
j_call: TRBJ1-1
cdr3_nt: TGTGCCAGCTCACCACCGAACCACTACACTGAAGCTTTCTTT
cdr3_aa: CASSPPNHYTEAFF

cdr3_length: 16
clone_size: few
v_call: TRBV19
d_call: -
j_call: TRBJ1-1
cdr3_nt: TGTGCCAGTAGTTTTACAGCTTCCTCGATGAACACTGAAGCTTTCTTT
cdr3_aa: CASSFTASSMNTEAFF

cdr3_length: 14
clone_size: -
v_call: TRBV2
d_call: TRBD2
j_call: TRBJ2-7
cdr3_nt: TGTGCCAGCAGTGGGGGGGGTAGCTCCTACGAGCAGTACTTC
cdr3_aa: CASSGGGSSYEQYF

cdr3_length: 14
clone_size: -
v_call: TRBV5-6
d_call: TRBD1
j_call: TRBJ1-1
cdr3_nt: TGTGCCAGCAGCCCGGGGGACAGCTACACTGAAGCTTTCTTT
cdr3_aa: CASSPGDSYTEAFF

cdr3_length: 15
clone_size: once
v_call: TRBV24-1
d_call: -
j_call: TRBJ1-2
cdr3_nt: TGTGCCACCAGTGATCCCATGGCCGAGGGGGACGGCTACACCTTC
cdr3_aa: CATSDPMAEGDGYTF

cdr3_length: 13
clone_size: -
v_call: TRBV5-4
d_call: TRBD1
j_call: TRBJ2-1
cdr3_nt: TGTGCCAGCAGCACTGGGACAGGGAATGAGCAGTTCTTC
cdr3_aa: CASSTGTGNEQFF

cdr3_length: 15
clone_size: once
v_call: TRBV3-1/TRBV3-2
d_call: -
j_call: TRBJ1-2
cdr3_nt: TGTGCCAGCAGCCCGTCGGATGGGCACCTATATGGCTACACCTTC
cdr3_aa: CASSPSDGHLYGYTF

cdr3_length: 13
clone_size: -
v_call: TRBV5-1
d_call: TRBD1
j_call: TRBJ1-5
cdr3_nt: TGCGCCAGCAGCACTTACAGGGGTCAGCCCCAGCATTTT
cdr3_aa: CASSTYRGQPQHF

cdr3_length: 12
clone_size: once
v_call: TRBV7-3
d_call: -
j_call: TRBJ1-1
cdr3_nt: TGTGCCAGCAGCTTATCCTCCGGGGAAGCTTTCTTT
cdr3_aa: CASSLSSGEAFF

cdr3_length: 16
clone_size: -
v_call: TRBV27
d_call: -
j_call: TRBJ1-5
cdr3_nt: TGTGCCAGCAGTTTATATTGGAGAGATAGCAATCAGCCCCAGCATTTT
cdr3_aa: CASSLYWRDSNQPQHF

cdr3_length: 10
clone_size: -
v_call: TRBV4-2
d_call: -
j_call: TRBJ1-4
cdr3_nt: TGTGCCAGCAGGCGGGAAAAACTGTTTTTT
cdr3_aa: CASRREKLFF

cdr3_length: 15
clone_size: -
v_call: TRBV24-1
d_call: TRBD1
j_call: TRBJ2-7
cdr3_nt: TGTGCCACCAGTCGGGGACAGTCCCCTACTAACGAGCAGTACTTC
cdr3_aa: CATSRGQSPTNEQYF

cdr3_length: 15
clone_size: -
v_call: TRBV7-2
d_call: -
j_call: TRBJ1-4
cdr3_nt: TGTGCCAGCAGCTTAGAACAGGGCTTGAATGAAAAACTGTTTTTT
cdr3_aa: CASSLEQGLNEKLFF

cdr3_length: 15
clone_size: once
v_call: TRBV2
d_call: -
j_call: TRBJ1-2
cdr3_nt: TGTGCCAGCACCACTCCCGACAGTCTTAACTATGGCTACACCTTC
cdr3_aa: CASTTPDSLNYGYTF

cdr3_length: 15
clone_size: -
v_call: TRBV11-2
d_call: -
j_call: TRBJ2-3
cdr3_nt: TGTGCCAGCAGCTTAGCGGGAAGGCGCACAGATACGCAGTATTTT
cdr3_aa: CASSLAGRRTDTQYF

cdr3_length: 14
clone_size: -
v_call: TRBV6-5
d_call: -
j_call: TRBJ1-1
cdr3_nt: TGTGCCAGCAGTTTTAGGGGGGGAATCACTGAAGCTTTCTTT
cdr3_aa: CASSFRGGITEAFF

cdr3_length: 15
clone_size: -
v_call: TRBV9
d_call: TRBD1
j_call: TRBJ1-1
cdr3_nt: TGTGCCAGCAGCGGCGACAGGGGTAGCATCGATGAAGCTTTCTTT
cdr3_aa: CASSGDRGSIDEAFF